This T cell receptor beta chain was found in a study of T cell responses to AZD1222 COVID-19 vaccine (dated by TCRdb to the early 2020s). Describing the broader study: AZD1222 recipients whose second dose came at about 4 weeks and those whose second dose came at about 12 weeks were combined into one group, since spike-specific TCR depth and breadth did not differ between the two schedules. A total of 230 to 250 trial participants underwent TCR sequencing, of whom around 200 received two doses of AZD1222 and about 25 received two doses of the MenACWY control vaccine. Trial participants were enrolled by age into subgroups of 18-55, 56-69 and 70-plus years, and around 150, 28 and 57 TCR-sequenced participants, respectively, were included in these subgroups. The investigation overall reported the following: Reportedly, close to half of the unique spike-specific TCRs recognized epitopes lying outside the regions that are mutated in the B.1.351 and B.1.1.7 variants. Spike-specific TCR breadth and depth rose significantly after two AZD1222 doses compared with day 0 and with MenACWY recipients. Conclusions about previously exposed vaccinees were limited because only a handful of AZD1222 recipients were SARS-CoV-2 seropositive at baseline. The 56-69-year group was small, and its depth increase did not reach significance, likely because of low power. Most participants were white British and females outnumbered males, and the authors suggested that clonal diversity may have been underestimated. Vaccine-associated CD4 TCRs spanned the whole spike protein, with dominant responses in regions 160-218 and 743-854. Because no day 14 peak-response samples were available, repertoires were characterized only after the peak T cell response.

Via the germline V gene, CDR1 is KGHSH and CDR2 LQKENI. The trim is 4 bases for V and 5 bases for J, with a gap of 17 bases between the germline ends. The cysteine opens and the phenylalanine closes a CDR3 of 16 amino acids. Left in the record is the CDR3 DNA by itself, 48 bases read in frame from the first base. The CDR3 regions of human TCRbeta chains were subjected to immunosequencing. The published analysis was carried out like this. TCRs in the repertoires were compared against a reference library of SARS-CoV-2-specific TCRs that had been generated with the MIRA antigen-specificity platform. Breadth was defined as the fraction of unique TCRs that were SARS-CoV-2-associated, and depth was defined as the fraction of total T cells that were SARS-CoV-2-associated. Using the MIRA data, every spike-specific TCR was mapped to the spike region that the TCR reacted to and assigned to either a CD4 or a CD8 class. Log10-transformed breadth and depth values were compared by one-way ANOVA with Sidak's multiple comparisons tests. The clones in this table, taken by TCRdb from immuneACCESS, are in-frame only. Not every clone is retained; where verified, under half of the shortfall comes from an unresolved V gene, and the cause of the rest is unknown. V and J calls and clone size come straight from that table; D and trimming were deduced from the DNA. Counted in this sample were approximately 150,000 clones; 80% to 90% of them appeared once. The ten most abundant clones make up more than 1.5% of the sample.

According to the study, the label for this sample's time point signals: baseline before first vaccination. Samples from vaccinated people were obtained from the UK trials COV001 and COV002, which included a single-blind randomized controlled phase 2/3 trial of AZD1222 (ChAdOx1 nCoV-19) in healthy adults. For TCRbeta chain sequencing, PBMC samples were collected from trial participants at day 0 and at day 28 after the second dose. As concerns this clone: Its antigen remains undetermined. No qualities accompany the bases; no much larger clone lies one base away.

The sequence was collected from an adult in good health. The V and J segments used are TRBV18 and TRBJ2-2, with no D gene named confidently. The specimen was peripheral blood, collected on day 0 of AZD1222 vaccination. The CDR3 sequence is CASSHGFRGITGELFF. The DNA sequence is as follows: TGTGCCAGCTCACACGGATTCCGAGGAATTACCGGGGAGCTGTTTTTT.